These 27 T cell receptor beta chains were sequenced from one sample in a study of PD-1 blockade in classical Hodgkin lymphoma. Sequenced by immunoSEQ multiplex PCR; TCRdb stores in-frame clones only, minus some. This table has over 90,000 clones, approximately 89% appearing once. All trial patients relapsed after autologous stem cell transplantation. Sequencing used peripheral blood mononuclear cells (PBMCs), obtained before the second cycle of nivolumab. All receptors come from a human donor with classical Hodgkin lymphoma.

This clone was seen once. This chain connects TRBV7-2 to TRBJ2-3; D remains ambiguous. This CDR3 spans 14 amino acids. Germline lookup yields CDR1 SGHTA and CDR2 FQGNSA. The ends were cut back, 3 bases at V and 0 bases at J, with 7 bases in the middle. The CDR3 loop reads CASSFRPSTDTQYF. The CDR3 DNA follows: TGTGCCAGCAGCTTTCGTCCTAGCACAGATACGCAGTATTTT.

The CDR3 loop is CASGRRPQHF. The CDR3, as DNA: TGTGCCAGCGGACGCCGACCCCAGCATTTT. The chain has TRBV28 and TRBJ1-5, with D uncertain. The CDR3 extends over 10 amino acids. Germline assignment: CDR1 MDHEN and CDR2 SYDVKM. Trimming shortened V by 8 bases and J by 10 bases, and 9 bases separated the two germline ends.

This chain uses TRBV11-2 with TRBJ1-4, with D uncertain. The CDR3 runs to 12 residues. Trimming removed 4 bases at V and 7 bases at J, with 7 bases between. CDR1 SGHAT and CDR2 FQNNGV come from the germline V gene. CDR3 residues: CASSSTSEKLFF. CDR3 in DNA: TGTGCCAGCAGCTCCACCAGTGAAAAACTGTTTTTT.

The CDR3 bases are TGTGCCAGCAGCGTAGGACAGACCTACGAGCAGTACTTC. Translated: CASSVGQTYEQYF. The chain joins TRBV2 to TRBJ2-7; a weak D match, TRBD1 (6 bases). Trimming cost V 6 bases and J 2 bases, with 11 bases left between them. The CDR3 extends over 13 amino acids. CDR1 is SNHLY, CDR2 FYNNEI, per germline.

J is TRBJ2-7 and V is TRBV7-9, with TRBD2 matching over 13 bases. The length of the CDR3 is 16 residues. Germline V lookup: CDR1 SEHNR, CDR2 FQNEAQ (reference sequence). V lost 5 bases and J lost 1; bases outside the gene matches: 5. Here the CDR3 reads CASSKGLAGESYEQYF. For the CDR3, the DNA is TGTGCCAGCAGCAAAGGACTAGCGGGGGAGTCCTACGAGCAGTACTTC.

For this clone: A much larger clone differs from this one at a single base, so this may be a read error. Other DNA variants within this sample encode the same CDR3. V gene TRBV11-2 combines with J gene TRBJ1-2, with TRBD1 matching over 7 bases. V shed 5 bases, J shed 3 bases, and the junction held 3 bases outside the gene matches. Germline lookup yields CDR1 SGHAT and CDR2 FQNNGV. The CDR3 runs 13 residues. The DNA for the CDR3 is TGTGCCAGCAGCCAGGGACAGTACTATGGCTACACCTTC. This sequence encodes CASSQGQYYGYTF.

This chain uses TRBV27 with TRBJ2-1, with TRBD2 identical over 13 bases. Germline assignment: CDR1 MNHEY and CDR2 SMNVEV (reference sequence). The CDR3 loop spans 20 amino acids. V trimming: 2 bases; J trimming: 5 bases; junction bases outside the gene matches: 15. CDR3 region: CASSLKGGLAGVRANNEQFF. CDR3 coding DNA: TGTGCCAGCAGTTTAAAGGGCGGACTAGCGGGAGTACGGGCTAACAATGAGCAGTTCTTC.

V usage is TRBV28 and J usage is TRBJ2-6, with D tentatively TRBD1 or TRBD2 (5 bases each). The CDR3 length is 16 residues. V shed 1 base and J shed 4 bases, with 11 bases lying between them. Germline CDR1 reads MDHEN; CDR2 reads SYDVKM. The CDR3: CASSLLWGSGANVLTF. CDR3 nucleotide sequence: TGTGCCAGCAGTTTATTATGGGGGTCCGGGGCCAACGTCCTGACTTTC. Variable domain in full (rest from reference TRBV28 and TRBJ2-6): DVKVTQSSRYLVKRTGEKVFLECVQDMDHENMFWYRQDPGLGLRLIYFSYDVKMKEKGDIPEGYSVSREKKERFSLILESASTNQTSMYLCASSLLWGSGANVLTFGAGSRLTVL.

The V and J genes are TRBV2 and TRBJ1-3, with D unclear. Deletions cut 2 bases from V and 0 bases from J, with 8 bases between. The germline V gene has CDR1 SNHLY and CDR2 FYNNEI. The CDR3 covers 15 residues. The DNA of the CDR3 is TGTGCCAGCAGTGAACAGGTGGTCTCTGGAAACACCATATATTTT. This encodes CASSEQVVSGNTIYF.

The chain couples TRBV7-2 to TRBJ1-2; 9 bases agree with TRBD1. Germline CDR1 reads SGHTA; CDR2 reads FQGNSA. Trimming took 5 bases from V and 8 from J; bases not matched to a gene: 12. This CDR3 contains 15 residues. CDR3 in amino acids: CASSPPGQGYVGYTF. The DNA for the CDR3 is TGTGCCAGCAGCCCTCCGGGACAGGGATATGTGGGCTACACCTTC.

The chain joins TRBV7-2 to TRBJ1-1; D may be TRBD1 (5 bases). Germline CDR1 is SGHTA and CDR2 is FQGNSA. V lost 8 bases, J lost 1 base, and 11 bases lay in between. This CDR3 is built from 13 residues. The DNA of the CDR3 is TGTGCCAGCTCCGTCGGACAGAACACTGAAGCTTTCTTT. It is translated as CASSVGQNTEAFF.

The gene calls are TRBV6-6 and TRBJ1-5; D is possibly TRBD1 (5 bases). The V and J ends lost 6 bases and 3 bases respectively, with 15 bases between them. This CDR3 has 15 residues. CDR1 and CDR2 from the germline V gene are MNHNY and SVGAGI (reference sequence). CDR3: CASRAGDAHNQPQHF. The CDR3 DNA reads TGTGCCAGCAGAGCGGGGGATGCACACAATCAGCCCCAGCATTTT.

V usage is TRBV6-6 and J usage is TRBJ2-1; D not certain. The CDR3 is 16 amino acids. Germline CDR1 and CDR2: MNHNY and SVGAGI (reference sequence). V lost 3 bases and J 0 bases, leaving 12 bases between the germline ends. The CDR3 bases are TGTGCCAGCAGTTATTTCCGTGCTAGCTCCTACAATGAGCAGTTCTTC. Its protein is CASSYFRASSYNEQFF.

V and J are TRBV13 and TRBJ2-3, with TRBD1 identical over 7 bases. The germline gives CDR1 PRHDT, CDR2 FYEKMQ (reference sequence). This CDR3 spans 14 amino acids. V gave up 3 bases and J gave up 7 bases; unmatched junction bases: 7. The CDR3 DNA follows: TGTGCCAGCAGCTTGAACAGGGGTCGGAATACGCAGTATTTT. This codes for CASSLNRGRNTQYF.

V and J are TRBV6-4 and TRBJ2-6; D gene ambiguous. The CDR3 has 18 residues. The germline V and J ends were trimmed by 5 bases and 5 bases, with 22 bases remaining between them. Germline V lookup: CDR1 MRHNA, CDR2 SNTAGT. CDR3 DNA: TGTGCCAGCAGTATCAATATCCACACACAAAGTCGGGCCAACGTCCTGACTTTC. Translation: CASSINIHTQSRANVLTF.

CDR3 nucleotides: TGTGCCAGTAGTATAGGGTCCGGAGGTTTCTACGAGCAGTACTTC. This encodes CASSIGSGGFYEQYF. V is TRBV19 and J is TRBJ2-7, with D perhaps TRBD2 (5 bases). V shed 1 base and J shed 3 bases, with 13 bases lying between them. Per the germline V gene, CDR1 is LNHDA and CDR2 is SQIVND (reference sequence). The CDR3 runs to 15 residues.

V usage is TRBV5-6 and J usage is TRBJ2-7; D is tentatively TRBD1 or TRBD2 (5 bases each). Looked up from germline, CDR1 is SGHDT and CDR2 is YYEEEE. V was shortened by 3 bases and J by 3 bases, with 13 bases between the two germline ends. The CDR3 sequence is 14 residues long. Written as DNA, the CDR3 is TGTGCCAGCAGCTCTCTATGGGGGAACTACGAGCAGTACTTC. This encodes CASSSLWGNYEQYF.

The rearrangement joins TRBV29-1 to TRBJ1-5; possible D gene TRBD1, 6 bases. The germline gives CDR1 SQVTM, CDR2 ANQGSEA. CDR3 length equals 14 residues. V gave up 4 bases and J gave up 1 base, with 11 bases separating them. In DNA form, the CDR3 reads TGCAGCGTTGTTTTGGGGGCGAGCAATCAGCCCCAGCATTTT. This translates into CSVVLGASNQPQHF.

V gene TRBV5-6 combines with J gene TRBJ2-7; 7 nucleotides align to TRBD1. CDR3 size: 14 residues. From germline, CDR1 is SGHDT and CDR2 YYEEEE. The J segment lost 6 bases and the V segment lost 3 bases, leaving 9 bases of the junction unmatched. CDR3 nucleotide sequence: TGTGCCAGCAGCTATACAGGGGCCCCCGGCGAGCAGTACTTC. Its translation: CASSYTGAPGEQYF.

The rearrangement joins TRBV7-9 to TRBJ2-7, with D unclear. Per the germline V gene, CDR1 is SEHNR and CDR2 is FQNEAQ (reference sequence). V was cut by 2 bases and J by 3 bases, with 5 bases left in between. The CDR3 runs 12 residues. DNA of the CDR3: TGTGCCAGCAGCTTACAGCTCTACGAGCAGTACTTC. Its translation: CASSLQLYEQYF.

This clone appeared a few times. Here the CDR3 DNA reads TGTGCCAGCAGTTTACAATATCAGGAGAAGTATAATTCACCCCTCCACTTT. It is translated as CASSLQYQEKYNSPLHF. The chain has TRBV27 and TRBJ1-6; D is unresolved. The CDR3 consists of 17 residues. V was trimmed by 2 bases and J by 4 bases, leaving 15 bases between them. Germline CDR1 and CDR2: MNHEY and SMNVEV (reference sequence).

The V gene is TRBV7-9, the J gene TRBJ1-4; D is ambiguous. This CDR3 is built from 17 residues. V lost 4 bases and J lost 5, with 20 bases in between. Germline-derived CDR1 and CDR2 are SEHNR and FQNEAQ (reference sequence). CDR3 in amino acids: CASSSLRGGVLNEKLFF. The CDR3 DNA is TGTGCCAGCAGCTCCTTAAGAGGCGGGGTCTTGAATGAAAAACTGTTTTTT.

V usage is TRBV7-3 and J usage is TRBJ2-3; 9 bases match TRBD2. This CDR3 comprises 17 residues. The trim removed 1 base at V and 4 bases at J, leaving 9 bases unmatched. Germline V CDR1 and CDR2: SGHTA, FQGTGA. The CDR3 DNA reads as TGTGCCAGCAGCTTAAAGGGACTAGCCCAGAAGGCAGATACGCAGTATTTT. It translates to CASSLKGLAQKADTQYF.

The V gene is TRBV14, the J gene TRBJ2-2, with TRBD2 matching 7 bases. CDR1 is SGHDN, CDR2 FVKESK, per germline. The V segment lost 2 bases and the J segment 1 base; nucleotides outside the gene matches: 10. This CDR3 spans 18 amino acids. Here the CDR3 reads CASSQRVSGAKNTGELFF. CDR3 coding DNA: TGTGCCAGCAGCCAACGCGTGAGCGGGGCCAAGAACACCGGGGAGCTGTTTTTT. Combining the CDR3 with reference TRBV14 and TRBJ2-2 gives the whole variable domain EAGVTQFPSHSVIEKGQTVTLRCDPISGHDNLYWYRRVMGKEIKFLLHFVKESKQDESGMPNNRFLAERTGGTYSTLKVQPAELEDSGVYFCASSQRVSGAKNTGELFFGEGSRLTVL.

V is TRBV23-1 and J is TRBJ1-4, with no clear D. TRBV23-1 is classed as an ORF, of uncertain function. CDR3 length equals 13 residues. Trimming pared 8 bases from V and 6 bases from J, leaving 13 bases between. The CDR3 region is CASYFDGHEKLFF. As DNA, the CDR3 is TGCGCCAGCTACTTTGACGGCCATGAAAAACTGTTTTTT.

This clone came up a few times. Other DNA sequences in the same sample also yield this CDR3. V usage is TRBV18 and J usage is TRBJ2-5; no firm D call. The germline CDR1 and CDR2 sequences are KGHSH and LQKENI. CDR3 length: 11 amino acids. Trimming left V 3 bases short and J 4 bases short, with 3 bases between. The CDR3 sequence is CASSPGETQYF. As DNA, the CDR3 is TGTGCCAGCTCACCGGGAGAGACCCAGTACTTC.

The V gene is TRBV30, the J gene TRBJ2-7, with D hard to call. Between the trimmed V and J ends, which lost 2 bases and 3 bases, there was a span of 11 bases. The germline CDR1 and CDR2 sequences are GTSNPN and SVGIG (reference sequence). The CDR3 consists of 13 residues. Here the CDR3 reads CAWSPGILYEQYF. In DNA, the CDR3 is TGTGCCTGGAGTCCTGGGATCCTCTACGAGCAGTACTTC.